The T cell receptor (beta chain) under discussion was sequenced for a study of blood T cells in healthy people across ages. Around 9.5 milliliters of peripheral blood were drawn from each donor. V lost 3 bases and J lost 7; bases outside the gene matches: 4. The CDR3 spans 13 residues. From germline, CDR1 is DFQATT and CDR2 SNEGSKA (reference sequence). This clonotype was observed at least ten times. The authors ran a second PCR of about 7 to 11 cycles using a sample-barcoded 5' primer and a J-beta primer mix. TCRdb re-called the 5' RACE reads with MiXCR, one entry per CDR3 protein. The sample includes 800,000 to 950,000 distinct CDR3 sequences, just under 30% of them seen just once. These same records also appear under a second study, on T cells of mothers and their children. That report adds: Over 9 million TCR beta CDR3 reads were obtained from each mother, and approximately 2.7 million from each child.

The clonotype was recovered from a woman aged 40 to 49 in good health. The chain employs TRBV20-1 and TRBJ1-4; 8 bases match TRBD1. The sequencing input was blood. DNA of the CDR3: TGCAGTGCTAGTGGACAGGGTACTGAAAAACTGTTTTTT. It yields the protein CSASGQGTEKLFF.